These 20 T cell receptor beta chains came from one sample sequenced in a study of T-cell memory formation after mild COVID-19. TCRdb re-called the 5' RACE reads through MiXCR, storing one row per CDR3 protein. The sample contains about 160,000 distinct CDR3 sequences, around a third of which appear only once. The source material was PBMCs or a T cell subset sorted from them (not recorded which). Receptor source: an adult woman who had mild COVID-19 (a few samples of this study predate the infection). Cell type and time point are not known.

In nucleotides, the CDR3 is TGTGCCAGCAGCCATGGCATGAGCCAAGAGACCCAGTACTTC. Protein: CASSHGMSQETQYF. The rearrangement uses TRBV11-2 and TRBJ2-5; no firm D call. V gave up 5 bases and J gave up 1 base, with 11 bases separating them. The germline V gene encodes CDR1 SGHAT and CDR2 FQNNGV. This CDR3 has 14 residues.

The rearrangement links TRBV6-5 to TRBJ2-6, with 12 bases identical to TRBD2. V shed 5 bases and J 4 bases; nucleotides not matched to a gene: 6. CDR1 is MNHEY, CDR2 SVGAGI, per germline. This CDR3 has 17 residues. CDR3 in amino acids: CASSTRLAGAGANVLTF. In DNA form, the CDR3 reads TGTGCCAGCAGTACCCGACTAGCGGGAGCGGGGGCCAACGTCCTGACTTTC.

J is TRBJ2-2 and V is TRBV6-5; 7 nucleotides agree with TRBD1. V shed 0 bases, J shed 3 bases, and the junction held 1 base outside the gene matches. CDR1 MNHEY and CDR2 SVGAGI come from the germline V gene. The CDR3 extends over 15 amino acids. The CDR3 DNA reads TGTGCCAGCAGTTACTCGACAGGGTACACCGGGGAGCTGTTTTTT. Its translation is CASSYSTGYTGELFF.

This clonotype has more than one count but fewer than ten. The J gene is TRBJ1-1, the V gene TRBV29-1; 7 bases are shared with TRBD1. V lost 5 bases and J lost 0; bases outside the gene matches: 6. This CDR3 has 14 amino acids. Germline V gene data show CDR1 as SQVTM and CDR2 as ANQGSEA. The CDR3 DNA is TGCAGCGTTTTCCAGGGGGTCCTGAACACTGAAGCTTTCTTT. This gives the protein CSVFQGVLNTEAFF. Complete variable domain (other parts from reference TRBV29-1 and TRBJ1-1): SAVISQKPSRDICQRGTSLTIQCQVDSQVTMMFWYRQQPGQSLTLIATANQGSEATYESGFVIDKFPISRPNLTFSTLTVSNMSPEDSSIYLCSVFQGVLNTEAFFGQGTRLTVV.

This chain links TRBV10-3 with TRBJ2-3; D could derive from TRBD1 or TRBD2 (5 bases each). V lost 10 bases and J 8 bases, leaving 13 bases between the germline ends. The CDR3 consists of 11 residues. The V gene's germline CDR1 is ENHRY and CDR2 SYGVKD. As DNA, the CDR3 is TGTGCCACGGAGTCGGGGCGTACGCAGTATTTT. This encodes CATESGRTQYF.

This clonotype was found a few times. This chain uses TRBV3-1 with TRBJ2-5; TRBD2 might be the D (7 bases). This CDR3 region has 14 residues. Trimming took off 4 bases at V and 5 bases at J, with 14 bases between the two ends. CDR1 and CDR2 from the germline V gene are LGHDT and YNNKEL (reference sequence). The CDR3 nucleotides are TGTGCCAGCAGCCGGATCGGGGGGCTGGAGACCCAGTACTTC. It translates to CASSRIGGLETQYF.

In its sample, this clonotype was seen a few times. The rearrangement uses TRBV20-1 and TRBJ2-2, with 10 bases that match TRBD2. Germline V gives CDR1 DFQATT, CDR2 SNEGSKA (reference sequence). The CDR3 length is 14 residues. The J segment lost 3 bases and the V segment lost 6 bases, leaving 4 bases of the junction unmatched. This CDR3 is CSARTSGDTGELFF. CDR3 nucleotide sequence: TGCAGTGCGCGGACTAGCGGAGACACCGGGGAGCTGTTTTTT.

V gene TRBV9 combines with J gene TRBJ2-1, with 8 bases identical to TRBD2. The germline gives CDR1 SGDLS, CDR2 YYNGEE. The V segment lost 4 bases and the J segment 7 bases; nucleotides outside the gene matches: 13. The CDR3 length is 16 residues. CDR3 residues: CASSHPGLAVGNEQFF. The CDR3 DNA sequence: TGTGCCAGCAGCCATCCAGGACTAGCAGTAGGTAATGAGCAGTTCTTC.

This clonotype was seen at least ten times. This chain links TRBV3-1 with TRBJ2-2; D is perhaps TRBD1 (5 bases). The V gene's germline CDR1 is LGHDT and CDR2 YNNKEL (reference sequence). The CDR3 contains 15 residues. Trimming left V 2 bases short and J 1 base short, with 8 bases between. The CDR3 loop is CASSQRGQNTGELFF. The CDR3 region has the DNA TGTGCCAGCAGCCAACGTGGACAGAACACCGGGGAGCTGTTTTTT. Full variable domain (rest looked up from reference TRBV3-1 and TRBJ2-2): DTAVSQTPKYLVTQMGNDKSIKCEQNLGHDTMYWYKQDSKKFLKIMFSYNNKELIINETVPNRFSPKSPDKAHLNLHINSLELGDSAVYFCASSQRGQNTGELFFGEGSRLTVL.

In DNA, the CDR3 is TGTGCCTGGAGCCCCGCTTTACTAGCGGGAGTCTACGAGCAGTACTTC. Amino acids: CAWSPALLAGVYEQYF. The chain couples TRBV30 to TRBJ2-7; TRBD2 aligns across 11 bases. Germline V gene data show CDR1 as GTSNPN and CDR2 as SVGIG (reference sequence). With V trimmed by 3 bases and J by 3 bases, 10 bases remained unmatched. This CDR3 contains 16 residues.

A few counts support this clonotype. The chain couples TRBV20-1 to TRBJ2-7; D remains ambiguous. Trimming took 8 bases from V and 0 from J, leaving 14 bases between them. The length of the CDR3 is 13 residues. Germline assignment: CDR1 DFQATT and CDR2 SNEGSKA (reference sequence). DNA of the CDR3: TGCAGTAATATAAGGGCTAGCTCCTACGAGCAGTACTTC. It codes for CSNIRASSYEQYF.

The sample holds a few counts of this clonotype. The J gene is TRBJ2-7, the V gene TRBV7-9, with TRBD2 matching 9 bases. Per germline, CDR1 SEHNR and CDR2 FQNEAQ (reference sequence). V shed 2 bases, J shed 7 bases, and the junction held 6 bases outside the gene matches. The CDR3 is 14 residues long. The CDR3 protein is CASSLSLAGVEQYF. CDR3 nucleotide sequence: TGTGCCAGCAGCTTAAGTTTAGCGGGGGTTGAGCAGTACTTC.

This clonotype was seen a few times. The chain recombines TRBV4-2 with TRBJ2-3, with D maybe TRBD2 (6 bases). Germline lookup yields CDR1 LGHNA and CDR2 YNFKEQ. The ends were cut back, 0 bases at V and 3 bases at J, with 19 bases in the middle. The CDR3 totals 18 residues. For the CDR3, the DNA is TGTGCCAGCAGCCAAGATCTCCGGGGGATTACCAGGACAGATACGCAGTATTTT. It codes for CASSQDLRGITRTDTQYF.

CDR3 loop: CASSSGLGTGRSQETQYF. The CDR3 DNA follows: TGTGCCAGCAGCTCCGGGCTCGGGACAGGGAGATCACAAGAGACCCAGTACTTC. The chain recombines TRBV7-9 with TRBJ2-5; 9 bases agree with TRBD1. The CDR3 covers 18 residues. The germline CDR1 and CDR2 sequences are SEHNR and FQNEAQ (reference sequence). J was trimmed by 2 bases and V by 4 bases; bases with no gene match: 14.

As to this clonotype: The junction does not match germline at one end; this may be a read error. The rearrangement uses TRBV10-3 and TRBJ2-7, with 8 bases lining up with TRBD1. From germline, CDR1 is ENHRY and CDR2 SYGVKD. The CDR3 covers 14 residues. CDR3 protein: CALSAGQASYEQYF. CDR3 in DNA: TGTGCCCTCAGTGCGGGACAGGCCTCCTACGAGCAGTACTTC.

V is TRBV5-1 and J is TRBJ2-3; D not resolved. Germline V gives CDR1 SGHRS, CDR2 YFSETQ. This CDR3 contains 12 residues. Trimming left V 1 base short and J 3 bases short, with 3 bases between. For the CDR3, the DNA is TGCGCCAGCAGCTTGCAGACAGATACGCAGTATTTT. Translation gives CASSLQTDTQYF.

This clonotype came up a few times. The V call is TRBV5-1, the J call TRBJ2-7, with TRBD2 identical over 8 bases. Germline V gives CDR1 SGHRS, CDR2 YFSETQ. Losses at the gene ends were 6 bases for V and 2 bases for J; bases not matched to a gene: 13. The CDR3 runs 16 residues. CDR3 loop: CASTPGVAGMTYEQYF. The CDR3 DNA follows: TGCGCCAGCACCCCGGGAGTAGCGGGAATGACCTACGAGCAGTACTTC. The variable domain in full, completed from reference TRBV5-1 and TRBJ2-7, reads KAGVTQTPRYLIKTRGQQVTLSCSPISGHRSVSWYQQTPGQGLQFLFEYFSETQRNKGNFPGRFSGRQFSNSRSEMNVSTLELGDSALYLCASTPGVAGMTYEQYFGPGTRLTVT.

V usage is TRBV5-4 and J usage is TRBJ1-1; TRBD1 is a possible D gene (5 bases). Trimming took 2 bases from V and 2 from J, leaving 19 bases between them. The CDR3 has 17 residues. Germline CDR1 SGHNT, CDR2 YYREEE (reference sequence). The CDR3 region is CASSFVFVAGQNTEAFF. DNA of the CDR3: TGTGCCAGCAGCTTCGTATTCGTGGCAGGGCAAAACACTGAAGCTTTCTTT.

The chain uses TRBV21-1 and TRBJ1-1. TRBV21-1 is described as a pseudogene. This CDR3 contains 13 residues. CDR3 sequence reads: CASSKPTNTEAFF. CDR3 nucleotide sequence: TGTGCCAGCAGCAAACCTACGAACACTGAAGCTTTCTTT.

The chain is built from TRBV20-1 and TRBJ2-1, with 12 positions matching TRBD2. V lost 6 bases, J lost 6 bases, and 6 bases stayed unmatched. Germline CDR1 is DFQATT and CDR2 is SNEGSKA (reference sequence). This CDR3 is 14 amino acids long. The CDR3 sequence is CSATTSGGLNEQFF. For the CDR3, the DNA is TGCAGTGCCACGACTAGCGGGGGTCTCAATGAGCAGTTCTTC.